This T cell receptor (beta chain) was sequenced during a study of brain metastases from non-small cell lung cancer. A word on this clone: Its antigen is as yet unknown.

Study-wide results and limits: Paired brain metastases and primary tumors largely shared TCR repertoires. Expanded T-cell clones appeared in 60% to 80% of brain metastases over primaries. Fewer infiltrating T cells were found in brain metastases than primaries.

The CDR3 spans 13 residues. Germline V CDR1 and CDR2: ENHRY, SYGVKD. With V trimmed by 1 base and J by 10 bases, 4 bases remained unmatched. Profiling relied on immunoSEQ multiplex PCR, and the TCRdb table lists in-frame clones only, not all of them. The repertoire holds approximately 6,100 clones, with roughly 80% as singletons. Sequences were obtained from primary lung tumor tissue. This receptor was identified in a donor at least 40 years old with non-small cell lung cancer. This rearrangement joins TRBV10-3 to TRBJ1-1; 9 bases fit TRBD1. The CDR3 region has the DNA TGTGCCATCAGTGAGTGGGGACAGGGAGTAGCTTTCTTT. Amino acids: CAISEWGQGVAFF.